This TCR beta chain was recovered during a study of cytomegalovirus exposure and HLA in healthy donors. This clone has only a few counts. The antigen remains undetermined. The study's findings and limits: There were some public TCRs occurring in many donors, but most TCR sequences were rare. Analyses of presence/absence relied on an assumption of roughly uniform sequencing depth across donors.

This PCR relied on a set of 60 Vbeta primers and 13 Jbeta primers. Profiled with immunoSEQ multiplex PCR; TCRdb holds only in-frame clones, not every one. The sample has 140,000 to 150,000 clones, about three quarters seen once; the top ten hold around 3%. Germline V gives CDR1 MNHNY, CDR2 SVGAGI (reference sequence). Trimming shortened V by 6 bases and J by 4 bases, and 16 bases separated the two germline ends. The CDR3 is 15 amino acids. This receptor was obtained from a middle-aged man in good health and CMV-seropositive. This chain connects TRBV6-6 to TRBJ1-5; a weak D match, TRBD1 (5 bases). Sequencing input: PBMCs. CDR3 protein: CASRGGILPNQPQHF. The CDR3 DNA reads TGTGCCAGCAGGGGGGGAATCCTCCCTAATCAGCCCCAGCATTTT.